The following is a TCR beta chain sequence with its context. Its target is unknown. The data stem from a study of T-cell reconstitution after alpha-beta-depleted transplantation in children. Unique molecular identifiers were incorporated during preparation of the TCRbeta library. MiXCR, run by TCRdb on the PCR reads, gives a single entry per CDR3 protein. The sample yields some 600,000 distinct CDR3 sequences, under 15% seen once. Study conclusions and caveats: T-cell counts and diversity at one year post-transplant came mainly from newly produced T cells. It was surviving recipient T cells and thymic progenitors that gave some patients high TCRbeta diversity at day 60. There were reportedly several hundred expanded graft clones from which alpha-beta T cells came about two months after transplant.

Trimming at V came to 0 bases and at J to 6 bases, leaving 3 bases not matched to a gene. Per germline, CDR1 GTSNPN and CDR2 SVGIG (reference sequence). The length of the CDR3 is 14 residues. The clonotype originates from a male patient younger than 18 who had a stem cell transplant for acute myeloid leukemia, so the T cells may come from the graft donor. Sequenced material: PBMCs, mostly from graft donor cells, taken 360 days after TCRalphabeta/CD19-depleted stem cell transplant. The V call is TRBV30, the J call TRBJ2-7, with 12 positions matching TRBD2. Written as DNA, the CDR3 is TGTGCCTGGAGTGTATCTAGCGGGAGGGTCGAGCAGTACTTC. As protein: CAWSVSSGRVEQYF.